The TCR beta chain under discussion was sequenced for a study of low-dose radiotherapy and immunotherapy resistance in tumors (dated by TCRdb to between 2022 and 2023). For the wider study: In Cohort 1, 0.5 Gy per fraction was delivered every 2 weeks, and a total PTV dose of 6.5 Gy was prescribed. Patients took aspirin 300 mg orally once daily for four cycles, starting on cycle 1 day 1. Cyclophosphamide 200 mg/m2 was given intravenously every two weeks, one day before each radiation and immunotherapy administration. Patients in Cohort 2 were given 1 Gy per fraction every two weeks, for a total of 13 Gy across 26 weeks. First-strand cDNA was synthesized using Superscript III and a set of TRAV- and TRBV-specific primers, so that both TCRalpha and TCRbeta chains were covered. Nivolumab was administered intravenously as a 240 mg flat dose every two weeks, and ipilimumab was administered intravenously at 1 mg/kg every six weeks. Randomization of trial participants into treatment groups was not performed. The translational analysis covered eight patients: three from the first dose cohort and the first five from the second dose cohort.

This clonotype was seen ten or more times. Its antigen specificity is not known. No base qualities exist here, and no much larger clone lies one base off it. CDR1 and CDR2 (PRHDT, FYEKMQ) derive from the germline V gene (reference sequence). V and J lose 5 bases and 7 bases, and a span of 9 bases separates them. Including the terminal cysteine and phenylalanine, the CDR3 comprises 12 residues. Of all the DNA, just the CDR3 is kept, 36 bases in frame from base 1. According to the study, the label for this sample's time point signals: after trial treatment. Explained via the paper, the treatment or condition label denotes: LDRT plus nivolumab, ipilimumab, low-dose cyclophosphamide and aspirin (RACIN trial). Donors were enrolled in RACIN, a single-arm phase I dose-escalation trial in which nivolumab, ipilimumab, aspirin, low-dose cyclophosphamide and low-dose radiotherapy were combined. To be eligible, a patient needed to have an advanced solid tumor that was TIL-negative.

The data were produced on an Illumina HiSeq 2500. A roughly 21-cycle PCR with Phusion amplified the TCRs, pairing a constant-region primer with the adapter that was attached to the V primers. The MessageAmp II aRNA Amplification Kit was used to amplify the isolated mRNA, with in vitro transcription run for roughly 16 hours at 37 degrees C. mRNA for TCR sequencing was isolated with the Dynabeads mRNA DIRECT Purification Kit. A second roughly 25-cycle Phusion PCR added indexed Illumina adapters, and products were purified with AMPure XP beads. Per the source publication's procedure: Using custom Perl scripts, TCR sequences that encoded the same protein were pooled, out-of-frame sequences were dropped, and the abundance of each clonotype was calculated. Any TCR sequence backed by just one read was left out of the analysis. The metrics used to describe the repertoires included Shannon entropy, Gini index, clonality, richness, and the frequency of TCRs shared between repertoires. In TCRdb, the public reads were trimmed at Q25 with fastp and aligned with MiXCR, with productive beta chains retained. CDR3 protein sequences are deduplicated, and each keeps its most common genes and DNA. These V and J calls are TCRdb output, not the study's own analysis. This sample is represented by over 50,000 distinct CDR3 sequences; roughly a third of them were singletons. Roughly 8.2% of the sample goes to the ten largest clones.

The clonotype originates from a male donor with rectosigmoid adenocarcinoma. The sample consisted of PBMCs, taken after low-dose radiotherapy plus immunotherapy. The rearranged chain carries TRBV13 and TRBJ2-4; the D gene is possibly TRBD1 or TRBD2, with 5 bases matching each. The bases are TGTGCCAGCAGCGACGGGGCCAACATTCAGTACTTC. The resulting protein is CASSDGANIQYF.